The 7 T cell receptor beta chains reported below all come from one sample, sequenced in a study of cytomegalovirus exposure and HLA in healthy donors (dated by TCRdb to about 2017). Library method: the immunoSEQ multiplex PCR assay. For the multiplex PCR, a mixture combining 60 forward primers for TCR Vbeta segments and 13 reverse primers for TCR Jbeta segments was used. TCRdb carries this immuneACCESS record with in-frame sequences only. Its versions omit some clonotypes, under half of them owing to an unresolved V gene in the studies checked, with the rest unexplained. This specimen's table enumerates 150,000 to 200,000 clones. The ten top clones hold almost 6.5% of the sample. The sample was PBMCs. These receptors were obtained from a man between 25 and 39 years old in good health and CMV-seronegative.

The genes are TRBV2 and TRBJ2-7; D might be TRBD1 (6 bases). There are 14 residues in the CDR3. Germline CDR1 is SNHLY and CDR2 is FYNNEI. With 6 bases removed from V and 1 base from J, the gap between germline ends came to 13 bases. CDR3 residues: CASRPGTRSYEQYF. CDR3 in DNA: TGTGCCAGCAGGCCCGGGACACGGTCCTACGAGCAGTACTTC. The full variable domain, in which reference TRBV2 and TRBJ2-7 provide the parts outside the CDR3, is EPEVTQTPSHQVTQMGQEVILRCVPISNHLYFYWYRQILGQKVEFLVSFYNNEISEKSEIFDDQFSVERPDGSNFTLKIRSTKLEDSAMYFCASRPGTRSYEQYFGPGTRLTVT.

The chain has TRBV29-1 and TRBJ2-5; 11 nucleotides align to TRBD1. The J call may not be correct, given that the DNA end is closer to TRBJ2-7. The CDR3 contains 13 residues. The germline V gene has CDR1 SQVTM and CDR2 ANQGSEA. This chain's CDR3 is CSAGTGGSYEQYF. The DNA for the CDR3 is TGCAGCGCCGGGACAGGGGGGTCCTACGAGCAGTACTTC.

The genes are TRBV6-1 and TRBJ1-2, with D tentatively TRBD1 (6 bases). V was pared by 3 bases and J by 2 bases, with 7 bases between. CDR1 and CDR2 (germline): MNHNS, SASEGT. CDR3 size: 13 residues. Here the CDR3 reads CASSDGQNYGYTF. The DNA for the CDR3 is TGTGCCAGCAGTGATGGACAGAACTATGGCTACACCTTC.

As to this clone: One junction end disagrees with the germline gene, perhaps due to a read error. The CDR3 loop is CASSSALAGNTNTQYF. The CDR3 nucleotides read TGTGCCAGCAGTTCCGCGCTAGCGGGAAACACAAATACGCAGTATTTT. The chain combines TRBV28 with TRBJ2-3, with 9 bases aligning to TRBD2. The CDR3 is 16 residues long. Germline lookup yields CDR1 MDHEN and CDR2 SYDVKM.

The V call is TRBV18, the J call TRBJ1-1; 7 nucleotides line up with TRBD1. CDR3 size: 16 residues. The germline V gene has CDR1 KGHSH and CDR2 LQKENI. Trimming cost V 4 bases and J 5 bases; bases outside gene matches: 13. The CDR3 spells CASSLTTEGARTEAFF. The CDR3 bases are TGTGCCAGCTCACTGACGACAGAGGGGGCTAGGACTGAAGCTTTCTTT.

This rearrangement joins TRBV9 to TRBJ1-5; D uncertain. CDR3 length equals 15 residues. Germline V gives CDR1 SGDLS, CDR2 YYNGEE. Trimming removed 1 base from V and 4 bases from J, with 12 bases in between. The CDR3 DNA reads TGTGCCAGCAGCGTACACGGTGAGACAAATCAGCCCCAGCATTTT. Protein product: CASSVHGETNQPQHF.

J is TRBJ2-1 and V is TRBV11-3, with 9 bases matching TRBD1. The CDR3 runs to 14 residues. Germline V gene lookup returns CDR1 SGHNT and CDR2 YENEEA. V shed 5 bases, J shed 7 bases, and the junction held 6 bases outside the gene matches. CDR3 in DNA: TGTGCCAGCAGCGGGACAGGGAGGGAGAATGAGCAGTTCTTC. Its protein is CASSGTGRENEQFF.